The sequence of this T cell receptor (beta chain) was determined in a study of cytomegalovirus exposure and HLA in healthy donors (dated by TCRdb to 2016 to 2017). Looking at the study overall: An earlier analysis of 587 of the donors reported 250 to 300 Gb of sequence data and around 120 million unique TCR beta sequences from 150 million to 200 million T cells. Roughly 300 gigabases of sequencing data and roughly 81 million unique TCR sequences made up an early release that covered several hundred HLA-typed donors. Of the approximately 400 genotyped donors, 65% to 90% were placed in the genetic ancestry cluster associated with self-reported Caucasian donors. The study aimed to test whether signatures of past pathogen exposure could be identified by cataloging public T cell receptors. The T cell repertoires of 550 to 850 subjects were profiled by immunosequencing and related to cytomegalovirus serostatus. In addition to the first cohort of hundreds of subjects, a separate validation cohort of 120 different subjects was used. High-throughput TCR immunosequencing, statistical association of individual TCRs with disease status, and machine learning were combined to predict cytomegalovirus infection status. A later analysis re-examined previously published TCR beta repertoires from just over 650 donors and added high-resolution HLA genotyping to investigate patterns of TCR occurrence. Rather than drawing on any new phenotypic data, the later analysis identified candidate immune exposures from TCR beta sequences and the way those sequences occurred across donors. An earlier analysis of nearly 600 of the donors applied high-throughput TCR beta sequencing to assess whether each TCR beta V gene segment acted as functional or pseudogenic. Donor age, sex, ethnicity and CMV serostatus were collected together with the repertoire data. Genome-wide SNP genotypes for about three fifths of the roughly 670 donors were used in a later genetic analysis, which treated that subset as a discovery cohort. Every repertoire in the discovery cohort had been generated on one and the same sequencing platform. HLA typing included class I and class II loci at four-digit resolution. Typing coverage differed by locus: A, B, C, DRB1 and DQB1 were typed in roughly 620-630 donors, DQA1 in around 500, DPA1 in 600 to 610, and DPB1 in around 490. Four to six DR-DQ haplotypes were handled as single units for association and clustering, since linkage in the cohort was strong. On average, around 200,000 unique TCR beta nucleotide sequences were sequenced per donor among some 430 genotyped donors of the cohort, with roughly 18% of those sequences being non-productive.

CDR1 and CDR2, looked up from the germline V gene (reference sequence), are SGHNT and YYREEE. The CDR3 contains 15 residues, cysteine and phenylalanine counted. Of the read, only the CDR3 DNA is kept; its 45 bases are in frame from base 1. The cohort consisted of some 670 healthy bone marrow donors. Cohort members were all nominally healthy when sampled, although unrecorded immune exposures were likely present. The donor tested CMV seronegative and was one of the 352 seronegative cohort members. Every donor gave a peripheral blood sample, and the peripheral blood mononuclear cells from that sample were used for TCR beta sequencing. Genomic DNA was extracted from the blood cell samples with the Qiagen DNeasy Blood Extraction Kit. What the authors observed across the whole study: When HLA alleles, especially DR and DQ, strongly co-occurred, attributing TCR associations to individual alleles was difficult. Broadly in line with IMGT annotations, most TCR beta V segments showed up in productive rearrangements about 87% or about 30% of the time in an earlier analysis of 587 of the donors. A cluster of highly shared sequence variants was judged likely to represent a technical artifact of the sequencing pipeline. Because counts were too low, approximately 15 rarely observed V segments, including chromosome 9 orphons, were excluded from the earlier analysis of a few hundred of the donors. In this cohort, only TCR beta chains were sequenced, and detectable features were limited by the absence of alpha or paired-chain data. A further reported finding was that TCR beta sequences accurately predicted the HLA-A and HLA-B alleles for most subjects in the first cohort. Correlated functional status among segregating V segments might be attributable to linkage disequilibrium, but an unknown experimental factor could not be ruled out. In a later analysis, more than 15,000 TCR beta sequences were associated with specific HLA alleles at a false discovery rate of 0.05. In a later analysis, most CMV-associated TCR beta chains were found to appear HLA-restricted, with HLA associations seemingly driven largely by CMV exposure. The authors suggested that the approach could potentially be generalized to other disease states and immunological phenotypes. According to a later analysis, parvovirus B19, influenza, CMV and Epstein-Barr virus appeared linked to several top co-occurrence clusters. In vitro tests confirmed that a few of the cytomegalovirus-associated TCR beta chains recognize cytomegalovirus antigens. The only immune exposure information available for the cohort was CMV serostatus. A total of roughly 160 TCR beta chains were listed by the study as associated with cytomegalovirus. A later analysis found that TCR association rates varied across HLA loci, with DRB1 alleles showing the most associated TCRs and HLA-C alleles the fewest. A later genetic analysis reported fewer N-insertions in productive TCRs among donors in an Asian-associated ancestry cluster than the roughly 700-donor mean. The presence/absence analyses assumed that sequencing depth was roughly uniform across donors, and that assumption may not be true. In a later analysis, HLA-associated TCR beta chains were found to be more clonally expanded and to have lower generation probabilities than equally common non-associated chains. The classifier was reported to diagnose cytomegalovirus status with high specificity and sensitivity in both the original cohort and the validation cohort. Across donors, most TCR sequences were observed very rarely, whereas some public TCRs were present in many individuals. Because HLA typing was missing for some donors at each locus, association tests included only the typed subset. Some IMGT-functional V segments, including TRBV6-2 and TRBV6-3, could not be distinguished by the 87-base-pair reads and were therefore excluded. V-gene and J-gene trimming of TCR beta chains was associated with a missense DCLRE1C variant in a later genetic analysis, and the association was replicated in an independent cohort.

The library relied on the immunoSEQ multiplex PCR assay. A mixture of 60 forward primers for TCR Vbeta segments and 13 reverse primers for TCR Jbeta segments was used in the multiplex PCR. The CDR3 region of rearranged TCR beta genes was amplified from genomic DNA by a multiplex PCR assay. On the Illumina HiSeq System, the amplified TCR beta libraries were sequenced as 87-base-pair reads. The original pipeline was this. A later analysis tallied roughly 80 million unique TCR beta chains across the approximately 670 repertoires, and some 12 million of those chains were shared by two or more donors. Raw reads were error-corrected and collapsed into unique sequences by a nearest-neighbor algorithm in which closely related sequences were merged to remove PCR and sequencing errors. To assign V, D and J gene segments, CDR3 sequences were aligned to IMGT reference sequences. Each retained sequence needed at least a six-nucleotide match to both a V gene segment and a J gene segment. A rearrangement was called productive if the CDR3 had no stop codons and remained in frame with V and J, and every other rearrangement was called non-productive. CDR3 was defined according to IMGT convention as the region running from the second conserved V-encoded cysteine to the conserved J-encoded phenylalanine. The earlier analysis of approximately 500 of the donors excluded sequences that lacked an unambiguous match to a single V gene segment. An earlier analysis of several hundred of the donors classified V segments as functional when productive rearrangements were above 56.7% and as segregating when the standard deviation between donors was above 5%. A statistical classification framework was built for diagnosing cytomegalovirus status from the catalog of TCR beta chain sequences. In a later analysis, V and J genes were assigned by comparing TCR nucleotide sequences against IMGT/GENE-DB human TR gene sequences. A later analysis assigned CDR3 sequences and most-parsimonious VDJ recombination scenarios with the TCRdist pipeline. A later analysis defined each TCR beta chain by its CDR3 amino acid sequence plus V-gene family, and excluded reads lacking a unique V-gene family. In a later analysis, a few hundred highly shared, low-generation-probability nucleotide sequences were removed to address suspected cross-contamination and a sequencing artifact. In a later analysis, a clonal expansion index was calculated for each public chain from normalized within-repertoire ranks of inferred template counts. Generation probabilities in a later analysis came from a VDJ recombination model fitted to out-of-frame rearrangements, and those results were checked against IGoR. In a later analysis, TCR-TCR, TCR-HLA and TCR-CMV co-occurrence was scored with hypergeometric tests, and a repertoire-size bias correction was applied to TCR pairs. To estimate false discovery rates, a later analysis permuted the HLA or CMV assignments 20 times. In a later analysis, co-occurring TCRs were grouped with DBSCAN, and TCRdist sequence similarity was added when clustering was performed within HLA-allele-positive subsets. For co-occurrence clustering, repertoires with fewer than 30,000 or more than 120,000 public chains were excluded, along with five repertoires with anomalous nucleotide sharing. The immuneACCESS repertoire file appears here via TCRdb, limited to in-frame rearrangements. These files lack a portion of the clones; in checked studies, under half of the deficit traces to unresolved V genes, and the cause of the others is not known. V, J and clone size are those of that table, while D and trimming were read from the DNA. For this sample there are some 110,000 clones; 78% appear just once. 1.3% of the sample belongs to the ten largest clones.

Note on this clone: Its target antigen remains unknown. Base qualities were left out, and no much larger clone turns up one base away.

This chain is built from TRBV5-4 and TRBJ2-5; the central 11 bases match TRBD2. TRBJ2-7 explains the end of the DNA better; the J call may be wrong. This receptor was obtained from a man aged 25 to 45 in good health and CMV-seronegative. The sample consisted of PBMCs. The encoded CDR3 is CASSNSGRAGYEQYF. The nucleotide sequence is TGTGCCAGCAGCAATAGCGGGAGGGCCGGCTACGAGCAGTACTTC.